This TCR beta chain was found in a study of blood T cell repertoires in COVID-19. V shed 4 bases and J 2 bases; nucleotides not matched to a gene: 5. The CDR3 sequence is 14 residues long. Germline V lookup: CDR1 ENHRY, CDR2 SYGVKD. The table came from immunoSEQ multiplex PCR; TCRdb's copy has only in-frame clones and leaves some out. The sample includes 19,000 or so clones, around 85% of them seen just once. The TCR comes from an older man with acute or convalescent COVID-19. This chain connects TRBV10-3 to TRBJ2-7, with 7 nucleotides matching TRBD1. The sequencing input was peripheral blood. CDR3 DNA sequence: TGTGCCATCAGTGTCGGGACAGCCACCTACGAGCAGTACTTC. Its translation is CAISVGTATYEQYF.